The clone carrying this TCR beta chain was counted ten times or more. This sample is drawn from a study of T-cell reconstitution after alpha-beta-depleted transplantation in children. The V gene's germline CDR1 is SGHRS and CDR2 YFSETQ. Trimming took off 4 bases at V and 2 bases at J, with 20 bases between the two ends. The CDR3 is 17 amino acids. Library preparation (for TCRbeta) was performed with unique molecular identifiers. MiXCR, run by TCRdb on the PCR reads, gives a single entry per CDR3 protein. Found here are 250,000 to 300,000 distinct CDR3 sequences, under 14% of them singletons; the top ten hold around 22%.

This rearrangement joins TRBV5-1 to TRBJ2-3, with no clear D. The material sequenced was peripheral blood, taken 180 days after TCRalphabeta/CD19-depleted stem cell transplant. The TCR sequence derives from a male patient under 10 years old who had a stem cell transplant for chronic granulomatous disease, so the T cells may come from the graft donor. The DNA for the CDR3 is TGCGCCAGCAGCCCCAGTCCTGGGCTCATACTCACAGATACGCAGTATTTT. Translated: CASSPSPGLILTDTQYF.